A single sample gave rise to the 27 T cell receptor beta chains below, sequenced in a study of cytomegalovirus exposure and HLA in healthy donors. PCR was performed using 60 Vbeta and 13 Jbeta primers. The repertoire was sequenced with immunoSEQ multiplex PCR; TCRdb's copy has only in-frame clones and lacks some. The top ten hold around 2.5% of the sample, which has more than 120,000 clones, roughly four fifths seen once. Source material: PBMCs. All receptors come from a male donor in good health and CMV-seronegative.

This chain joins TRBV19 and TRBJ2-3, with D possibly being TRBD2 (5 bases). This CDR3 is built from 13 residues. The germline gives CDR1 LNHDA, CDR2 SQIVND (reference sequence). Trimming removed 9 bases from V and 3 bases from J, with 13 bases in between. Here the CDR3 reads CASLLGGTDTQYF. The CDR3, as DNA: TGTGCCAGCCTACTAGGAGGTACAGATACGCAGTATTTT.

This clone was seen only once. J is TRBJ2-3 and V is TRBV7-3; 7 bases are shared with TRBD1. Germline V CDR1 and CDR2: SGHTA, FQGTGA. The length of the CDR3 is 13 residues. V lost 3 bases, J lost 4 bases, and 1 base stayed unmatched. CDR3 in amino acids: CASSFQGADTQYF. The CDR3 DNA is TGTGCCAGCAGCTTCCAGGGGGCAGATACGCAGTATTTT. Looking up the rest from reference TRBV7-3 and TRBJ2-3 gives the full variable domain: GAGVSQTPSNKVTEKGKYVELRCDPISGHTALYWYRQSLGQGPEFLIYFQGTGAADDSGLPNDRFFAVRPEGSVSTLKIQRTERGDSAVYLCASSFQGADTQYFGPGTRLTVL.

This clone was seen a handful of times. V is TRBV9 and J is TRBJ2-3, with TRBD2 matching 7 bases. V dropped 3 bases and J dropped 3; count of bases not matched to a gene: 13. This CDR3 is built from 17 residues. Looked up from germline, CDR1 is SGDLS and CDR2 is YYNGEE. Here the CDR3 DNA reads TGTGCCAGCAGCGCCCTCCCGGGCGGGAGAGGAACAGATACGCAGTATTTT. This gives the protein CASSALPGGRGTDTQYF.

As concerns this clone: At one boundary the junction diverges from the germline segment, which might be a read error. This sequence joins TRBV18 and TRBJ1-1; D is perhaps TRBD1 (6 bases). CDR1 is KGHSH, CDR2 LQKENI, per germline. The CDR3 spans 14 residues. In DNA, the CDR3 is TGTGCCAGCTCTCAAGGGGGAGAGGGCACTGAAGCTTTTTTT. Encoded protein: CASSQGGEGTEAFF.

V usage is TRBV6-1 and J usage is TRBJ2-2; 10 bases fit TRBD2. V gave up 11 bases and J gave up 7 bases; unmatched junction bases: 7. Germline CDR1 is MNHNS and CDR2 is SASEGT. The CDR3 sequence is 13 residues long. The CDR3 DNA follows: TGTGCCGCTAGCGGGAGAAGCCACGGGGAGCTGTTTTTT. As protein: CAASGRSHGELFF.

This clone was counted a single time. CDR3 DNA: TGTGCCAGCAGTGAAGCCCCGGGACAGGGGGATCAGCCCCAGCATTTT. It yields the protein CASSEAPGQGDQPQHF. The J gene is TRBJ1-5, the V gene TRBV6-1, with 11 positions matching TRBD1. The trim removed 0 bases at V and 5 bases at J, leaving 3 bases unmatched. This CDR3 has 16 amino acids. In germline, CDR1 is MNHNS, CDR2 SASEGT.

This clone has just one count. V and J are TRBV29-1 and TRBJ2-3; 14 positions match TRBD2. The CDR3 extends over 18 amino acids. Germline V gives CDR1 SQVTM, CDR2 ANQGSEA. V gave up 7 bases and J gave up 1 base; unmatched junction bases: 13. This chain's CDR3 is CSGAGSGLAGAGTDTQYF. For the CDR3, the DNA is TGCAGCGGGGCCGGTTCGGGACTAGCGGGAGCTGGCACAGATACGCAGTATTTT.

The chain links TRBV5-4 to TRBJ2-7; D gene unclear. CDR1 is SGHNT and CDR2 is YYREEE in the germline V gene (reference sequence). This CDR3 region has 15 residues. V was clipped by 1 base and J by 3 bases, with 14 bases between them. In DNA, the CDR3 is TGTGCCAGCAGCTTGTCGACTGCGAGTAACTACGAGCAGTACTTC. This codes for CASSLSTASNYEQYF.

The chain carries TRBV5-1 and TRBJ1-1; D remains unclear. The CDR3 contains 13 residues. Trimming left V 0 bases short and J 0 bases short, with 3 bases between. The V gene's germline CDR1 is SGHRS and CDR2 YFSETQ. The CDR3: CASSLVVNTEAFF. As DNA, the CDR3 is TGCGCCAGCAGCTTGGTAGTGAACACTGAAGCTTTCTTT.

This chain connects TRBV5-1 to TRBJ1-4, with a weak D call TRBD1 (6 bases). Germline values: CDR1 SGHRS, CDR2 YFSETQ. This CDR3 contains 14 residues. V lost 4 bases, J lost 8 bases, and 15 bases lay in between. The CDR3: CASSLTGIGEKLFF. CDR3 nucleotides: TGCGCCAGCAGCCTTACAGGGATCGGCGAAAAACTGTTTTTT.

This chain links TRBV6-5 with TRBJ2-7; tentatively, D is TRBD1 (6 bases). From germline, CDR1 is MNHEY and CDR2 SVGAGI. This CDR3 is built from 15 residues. V was trimmed by 4 bases and J by 5 bases, leaving 18 bases between them. CDR3 sequence reads: CASSSGQGGTDEQYF. Written as DNA, the CDR3 is TGTGCCAGCAGTTCGGGACAAGGGGGTACCGACGAGCAGTACTTC.

This clone was recorded a few times. This rearrangement joins TRBV30 to TRBJ2-3, with TRBD2 matching over 7 bases. Germline trimming cut 2 bases from V and 0 bases from J; bases unmatched to any gene: 11. The CDR3 contains 17 residues. Germline values: CDR1 GTSNPN, CDR2 SVGIG (reference sequence). The CDR3, as DNA: TGTGCCTGGAGTTGGCGGGAGAGCATGCTTAGCACAGATACGCAGTATTTT. This gives the protein CAWSWRESMLSTDTQYF.

The chain carries TRBV4-2 and TRBJ2-3, with 7 bases lining up with TRBD1. CDR1 is LGHNA, CDR2 YNFKEQ, per germline. The V gene end was trimmed by 0 bases and the J gene end by 2 bases; junction bases not matched to a gene: 8. This CDR3 has 17 amino acids. The CDR3 sequence: CASSQEGRGNPTDTQYF. CDR3 in DNA: TGTGCCAGCAGCCAAGAAGGCAGGGGGAATCCCACAGATACGCAGTATTTT.

The rearrangement uses TRBV9 and TRBJ2-3, with D perhaps TRBD2 (7 bases). The V gene lost 2 bases and the J gene lost 5 bases, with 15 bases spanning the gap. The CDR3 has 15 residues. Germline CDR1 reads SGDLS; CDR2 reads YYNGEE. The CDR3 region is CASSVGRGGGDTQYF. The CDR3 DNA is TGTGCCAGCAGCGTGGGTCGGGGAGGGGGAGATACGCAGTATTTT. The full variable domain, its missing parts supplied by reference TRBV9 and TRBJ2-3, is DSGVTQTPKHLITATGQRVTLRCSPRSGDLSVYWYQQSLDQGLQFLIQYYNGEERAKGNILERFSAQQFPDLHSELNLSSLELGDSALYFCASSVGRGGGDTQYFGPGTRLTVL.

The J gene is TRBJ2-1, the V gene TRBV21-1; TRBD2 is the table's D call and was not checked against the DNA. TRBV21-1 is termed a pseudogene. This CDR3 is 11 amino acids long. CDR3 sequence: CASSKLLEKFF. CDR3 nucleotides: TGTGCCAGCAGCAAACTACTCGAAAAGTTCTTC.

This clone was seen a single time. V is TRBV11-2 and J is TRBJ1-2, with D hard to call. The CDR3 sequence is 16 residues long. V was cut by 0 bases and J by 4 bases, with 15 bases left in between. Germline CDR1 SGHAT, CDR2 FQNNGV. CDR3 sequence (DNA): TGTGCCAGCAGCTTAGAAGGTCGGGGAACGGGCTATGGCTACACCTTC. Its protein is CASSLEGRGTGYGYTF.

This clone was detected many times. Other DNA sequences in this sample translate to the same CDR3. The chain uses TRBV5-4 and TRBJ2-7; 7 bases line up with TRBD2. Unmatched junction bases numbered 2, after V lost 0 bases and J lost 2 bases. Germline V lookup: CDR1 SGHNT, CDR2 YYREEE (reference sequence). This CDR3 region has 14 residues. CDR3 DNA: TGTGCCAGCAGCTTGGGCGGGACTACCTACGAGCAGTACTTC. Translating gives CASSLGGTTYEQYF.

This clone was observed a few times. The chain joins TRBV5-6 to TRBJ2-5, with TRBD1 identical over 7 bases. Looked up from germline, CDR1 is SGHDT and CDR2 is YYEEEE. The CDR3 length is 12 residues. The trim removed 4 bases at V and 7 bases at J, leaving 4 bases unmatched. This CDR3 is CASSDPGGTQYF. The CDR3 coding sequence is TGTGCCAGCAGCGACCCAGGGGGGACCCAGTACTTC.

The chain carries TRBV4-1 and TRBJ2-2; 13 nucleotides match TRBD2. The CDR3 consists of 17 residues. Germline assignment: CDR1 MGHRA and CDR2 YSYEKL. V lost 4 bases and J lost 6; bases outside the gene matches: 8. For the CDR3, the DNA is TGCGCCAGCAGCCCCCGGACTAGCGGGAGTATGGCCGGGGAGCTGTTTTTT. It encodes CASSPRTSGSMAGELFF.

CDR3 bases: TGTGCCAGCAGTTTTGTGGCGGGAGACGATGAGCAGTTCTTC. Protein sequence: CASSFVAGDDEQFF. The rearrangement joins TRBV28 to TRBJ2-1; 7 bases line up with TRBD2. The CDR3 loop spans 14 amino acids. Losses at the gene ends were 3 bases for V and 8 bases for J; bases not matched to a gene: 7. CDR1 and CDR2 from the germline V gene are MDHEN and SYDVKM.

The chain uses TRBV5-4 and TRBJ1-3; TRBD1 matches 10 bases. CDR1 is SGHNT, CDR2 YYREEE, per germline (reference sequence). The CDR3 extends over 15 amino acids. V lost 4 bases, J lost 7 bases, and 8 bases stayed unmatched. CDR3 nucleotide sequence: TGTGCCAGCAGCAGACGGGACAGGGGCACGAACACCATATATTTT. This translates into CASSRRDRGTNTIYF.

On this clone itself: Other DNA variants within this sample encode the same CDR3. The chain employs TRBV5-6 and TRBJ2-1; 7 bases are a match to TRBD2. Germline V CDR1 and CDR2: SGHDT, YYEEEE. V dropped 4 bases and J dropped 0; count of bases not matched to a gene: 4. This CDR3 is 15 amino acids long. CDR3 in amino acids: CASSLSGTSYNEQFF. The CDR3 DNA follows: TGTGCCAGCAGCCTGAGCGGGACCTCCTACAATGAGCAGTTCTTC.

The V and J genes are TRBV9 and TRBJ1-1; the match to TRBD1 covers 7 bases. The CDR3 is 16 amino acids. CDR1 is SGDLS, CDR2 YYNGEE, per germline. With 6 bases clipped from V and 4 bases from J, the junction kept 15 bases outside the gene matches. Here the CDR3 DNA reads TGTGCCAGCACCCCCAGAGCACAGGGGATGACCACTGAAGCTTTCTTT. Translated: CASTPRAQGMTTEAFF.

V gene TRBV6-4 combines with J gene TRBJ2-1; no clear D. Trimming took off 5 bases at V and 6 bases at J, with 17 bases between the two ends. Looked up from germline, CDR1 is MRHNA and CDR2 is SNTAGT. CDR3 length equals 15 residues. The CDR3 here is CASSQTPEGFNEQFF. The CDR3 DNA sequence: TGTGCCAGCAGTCAGACTCCGGAAGGATTCAATGAGCAGTTCTTC.

This clone was counted a single time. The chain uses TRBV18 and TRBJ2-1, with 7 bases lining up with TRBD2. The CDR3 runs to 18 residues. CDR1 and CDR2 from the germline V gene are KGHSH and LQKENI. The J segment lost 3 bases and the V segment lost 6 bases, leaving 17 bases of the junction unmatched. The CDR3 loop reads CASSRRLTGEGFYNEQFF. CDR3 in DNA: TGTGCCAGCTCCCGAAGACTTACGGGGGAGGGATTCTACAATGAGCAGTTCTTC.

The V gene is TRBV4-2, the J gene TRBJ2-7; D is unclear. This CDR3 is 15 amino acids long. Germline loops: CDR1 LGHNA, CDR2 YNFKEQ. Deletions cut 0 bases from V and 6 bases from J, with 15 bases between. In DNA form, the CDR3 reads TGTGCCAGCAGCCAAGAGCCGGTAGAAACCTCCGAGCAGTACTTC. Translated, it gives CASSQEPVETSEQYF.

This chain links TRBV7-9 with TRBJ2-1, with TRBD2 as a possible D gene (5 bases). Germline assignment: CDR1 SEHNR and CDR2 FQNEAQ (reference sequence). CDR3 length: 14 residues. V gave up 5 bases and J gave up 1 base, with 9 bases separating them. In nucleotides, the CDR3 is TGTGCCAGCAGCGAGCGGACTTCCTACAATGAGCAGTTCTTC. It is translated as CASSERTSYNEQFF.